Below, 29 T cell receptor beta chains from the same sample are listed, as sequenced in a study of T cells expressing NK-cell markers. Using the 5' RACE reads, TCRdb records one entry per CDR3 protein without DNA. The table for this sample gives a few hundred thousand distinct CDR3 sequences. The material sequenced was blood T cells: a sorted CD56 or NKG2C T cell subset, CD4+ or CD8+ T cells, or bulk PBMC T cells (not recorded which). These receptors originate from a man aged 18-69 years in good health.

This chain connects TRBV12-3 or TRBV12-4 to TRBJ1-1; the D gene TCRdb calls, TRBD1, cannot be checked with no DNA. The CDR3 consists of 15 residues. The CDR3 sequence is CASRPTGGSNTEAFF.

The genes are TRBV5-1 and TRBJ2-5; TCRdb's assignment of TRBD1 cannot be checked, as there is no DNA. Germline V gene data show CDR1 as SGHRS and CDR2 as YFSETQ. The CDR3 loop spans 15 amino acids. This CDR3 is CASIPSGRVGETQYF.

The chain links TRBV14 to TRBJ2-3; absent DNA, TCRdb's TRBD1 call cannot be checked. The CDR3 spans 15 residues. CDR1 and CDR2 from the germline V gene are SGHDN and FVKESK. The CDR3 protein is CASSRQGLTADTQYF.

V gene TRBV5-1 combines with J gene TRBJ1-2; TCRdb lists TRBD1, though no DNA is available to test this call. CDR1 and CDR2 (germline): SGHRS, YFSETQ. The CDR3 has 15 amino acids. The CDR3 protein is CASSLEAGAYYGYTF.

This chain uses TRBV18 with TRBJ2-1; no DNA is available, so the TRBD1 call from TCRdb remains unchecked. Germline values: CDR1 KGHSH, CDR2 LQKENI. CDR3 length: 17 residues. The CDR3 protein is CASSRARGGRPHNEQFF.

CDR3 region: CASSFGGYGEQFF. The chain employs TRBV7-9 and TRBJ2-1; the D call of TRBD2 rests on TCRdb alone, since no DNA is present to check it. The V gene's germline CDR1 is SEHNR and CDR2 FQNEAQ (reference sequence). The CDR3 is 13 amino acids.

The chain has TRBV5-1 and TRBJ1-3; no DNA is available, so the TRBD1 call from TCRdb remains unchecked. CDR3 length: 15 amino acids. The germline V gene has CDR1 SGHRS and CDR2 YFSETQ. The CDR3 reads CASSQTGGSGNTIYF.

This chain connects TRBV4-2 to TRBJ2-5; TCRdb picks TRBD2, but there is no DNA to check that call. This CDR3 spans 18 amino acids. CDR1 LGHNA and CDR2 YNFKEQ come from the germline V gene. The CDR3 sequence: CASSQEAKGLAGDETQYF.

The chain uses TRBV2 and TRBJ2-1; TCRdb designates TRBD1, a call that cannot be tested without DNA. CDR3 length: 13 amino acids. The germline CDR1 and CDR2 sequences are SNHLY and FYNNEI. Here the CDR3 reads CASTTGSYNEQFF.

This chain connects TRBV20-1 to TRBJ2-7; the TCRdb call, TRBD1, lacks DNA for checking. The germline gives CDR1 DFQATT, CDR2 SNEGSKA (reference sequence). The CDR3 totals 15 residues. Here the CDR3 reads CSAHRMGQPLPEQYF.

This sequence joins TRBV21-1 and TRBJ1-2; as DNA is missing, the TRBD1 call by TCRdb cannot be tested. TRBV21-1 is a pseudogene. The CDR3 length is 14 residues. CDR3 residues: CASSKEGGGYGYTF.

J is TRBJ2-2 and V is TRBV7-8; the D call from TCRdb, TRBD1, cannot be confirmed without DNA. This CDR3 spans 16 amino acids. The germline V gene encodes CDR1 SGHVS and CDR2 FQNEAQ. CDR3 amino acids: CASSFPPTVNTGELFF.

This chain connects TRBV28 to TRBJ2-3; TCRdb indicates TRBD1, and absent DNA this call remains unverified. The CDR3 runs to 18 residues. Germline V lookup: CDR1 MDHEN, CDR2 SYDVKM. CDR3 sequence reads: CASSLNSWMGGGADTQYF.

The chain is built from TRBV21-1 and TRBJ2-7; TCRdb's assignment of TRBD1 cannot be checked, as there is no DNA. TRBV21-1 is a known pseudogene. The CDR3 length is 15 residues. Here the CDR3 reads CASSGRGQFTYEQYF.

The J gene is TRBJ2-1, the V gene TRBV5-8; TCRdb designates TRBD1, a call that cannot be tested without DNA. The germline gives CDR1 SGHTS, CDR2 YDEGEE. This CDR3 spans 17 amino acids. The chain's CDR3 is CASSRQVGGHSYNEQFF.

The CDR3 sequence is CASSRNWGNRDDIRSPYGYTF. The chain uses TRBV18 and TRBJ1-2; TCRdb indicates TRBD1, and absent DNA this call remains unverified. The CDR3 sequence is 21 residues long. Germline V lookup: CDR1 KGHSH, CDR2 LQKENI.

The chain employs TRBV18 and TRBJ1-1; TCRdb selects TRBD1, and the lack of DNA leaves this call unchecked. CDR3 length equals 15 residues. Germline loops: CDR1 KGHSH, CDR2 LQKENI. CDR3 loop: CASSGQGRVNTEAFF. The full variable domain, its missing parts supplied by reference TRBV18 and TRBJ1-1, is NAGVMQNPRHLVRRRGQEARLRCSPMKGHSHVYWYRQLPEEGLKFMVYLQKENIIDESGMPKERFSAEFPKEGPSILRIQQVVRGDSAAYFCASSGQGRVNTEAFFGQGTRLTVV.

This CDR3 reads CASSVQGNLYGYTF. This chain uses TRBV2 with TRBJ1-2; TCRdb picks TRBD1, but there is no DNA to check that call. CDR3 size: 14 residues. From germline, CDR1 is SNHLY and CDR2 FYNNEI.

The CDR3 sequence is CASSQEGGTGFYEQYF. This rearrangement joins TRBV4-1 to TRBJ2-7; TCRdb returns TRBD1, unconfirmable since there is no DNA. The length of the CDR3 is 16 residues. CDR1 is MGHRA and CDR2 is YSYEKL in the germline V gene.

The chain carries TRBV6-5 and TRBJ2-7. From germline, CDR1 is MNHEY and CDR2 SVGAGI. The CDR3 runs to 17 residues. The chain's CDR3 is CASSYSRNSRSSYEQYF.

Here the CDR3 reads CSAHRQGGKNYGYTF. The chain employs TRBV20-1 and TRBJ1-2; TCRdb designates TRBD1, a call that cannot be tested without DNA. CDR3 size: 15 residues. The germline CDR1 and CDR2 sequences are DFQATT and SNEGSKA (reference sequence).

The chain employs TRBV15 and TRBJ2-7. From germline, CDR1 is LNHNV and CDR2 YYDKDF (reference sequence). CDR3 size: 16 residues. CDR3 in amino acids: CATSRERSKSSYEQYF.

The chain employs TRBV6-2 or TRBV6-3 and TRBJ2-7; checking the TCRdb D call of TRBD1 is not possible without DNA. From germline, CDR1 is MNHEY and CDR2 SVGEGT. The length of the CDR3 is 13 residues. The CDR3 loop reads CASIRTDGYEQYF.

The chain couples TRBV11-2 to TRBJ2-3; checking the TCRdb D call of TRBD1 is not possible without DNA. Germline CDR1 and CDR2: SGHAT and FQNNGV. The CDR3 totals 15 residues. The CDR3 sequence: CASSLNAPYADTQYF.

V and J are TRBV7-2 and TRBJ2-5; TCRdb picks TRBD2, but there is no DNA to check that call. The CDR3 is 15 amino acids. Germline lookup yields CDR1 SGHTA and CDR2 FQGNSA. Here the CDR3 reads CASSSRGGLYETQYF.

The rearrangement uses TRBV4-2 and TRBJ2-7. Germline V lookup: CDR1 LGHNA, CDR2 YNFKEQ. This CDR3 is 16 amino acids long. The CDR3: CASSQDPVSSPYEQYF.

V and J are TRBV6-1 and TRBJ2-3. The CDR3 has 14 amino acids. Germline V lookup: CDR1 MNHNS, CDR2 SASEGT. CDR3 sequence: CASSVSVYQDTQYF.

The chain employs TRBV7-2 and TRBJ2-5; TCRdb gives TRBD1 as the D gene, but with no DNA this cannot be confirmed. CDR1 and CDR2 from the germline V gene are SGHTA and FQGNSA. This CDR3 is 14 amino acids long. The CDR3 is CASSKGLSQETQYF.

The chain employs TRBV7-3 and TRBJ2-3; no DNA is available, so the TRBD2 call from TCRdb remains unchecked. The CDR3 extends over 15 amino acids. CDR1 SGHTA and CDR2 FQGTGA come from the germline V gene. The CDR3 sequence is CASSFGGPGTDTQYF.